Shown below are 28 T cell receptor beta chains from a single sample sequenced in a study of long-term antiretroviral therapy in people with HIV. Run at survey level, the immunoSEQ assay was version v3.0. Clones were read by immunoSEQ multiplex PCR, and TCRdb kept only the in-frame ones, dropping some. The table records 14,000 or so clones, about 84% of them present only once. Specimen: unsorted PBMCs, collected 1.8 years before starting antiretroviral therapy. The receptors shown here come from a middle-aged woman with HIV.

The rearrangement joins TRBV7-9 to TRBJ1-5; D perhaps matches TRBD1 (6 bases). In germline, CDR1 is SEHNR, CDR2 FQNEAQ (reference sequence). The CDR3 totals 14 residues. The V and J ends lost 1 base and 5 bases respectively, with 9 bases between them. CDR3 loop: CASSLGGQDQPQHF. The CDR3 coding sequence is TGTGCCAGCAGCTTAGGGGGGCAGGATCAGCCCCAGCATTTT.

In its sample, this clone was seen once. The chain carries TRBV21-1 and TRBJ2-7; the tabulated D call, TRBD2, remains unverified against the DNA. TRBV21-1 is a known pseudogene. The CDR3 spans 15 residues. CDR3 DNA sequence: TGTGCCAGCAGCCAGCGGCAGAGATACTCCTACGAGCAGTACTTC. Amino acid sequence: CASSQRQRYSYEQYF.

This chain links TRBV18 with TRBJ1-5; no clear D gene. The CDR3 consists of 16 residues. Germline CDR1 and CDR2: KGHSH and LQKENI. Between the trimmed V and J ends, which lost 0 bases and 5 bases, there was a span of 14 bases. The CDR3 protein is CASSPPWAGDDQPQHF. The CDR3 nucleotides are TGTGCCAGCTCACCACCCTGGGCAGGCGATGATCAGCCCCAGCATTTT.

This sequence joins TRBV27 and TRBJ1-3; 7 nucleotides agree with TRBD1. The CDR3 totals 15 residues. The junction had 7 bases not matched to a gene; V was cut back by 5 bases and J by 3 bases. Germline CDR1 is MNHEY and CDR2 is SMNVEV (reference sequence). The CDR3 coding sequence is TGTGCCAGCAGTCTCCGGACAGGCGGTGGAAACACCATATATTTT. It encodes CASSLRTGGGNTIYF.

The V call is TRBV28, the J call TRBJ1-2; D perhaps matches TRBD1 (5 bases). The V end was cut by 7 bases, the J end by 3 bases, with 12 bases between. Looked up from germline, CDR1 is MDHEN and CDR2 is SYDVKM. The CDR3 loop spans 13 amino acids. CDR3 coding DNA: TGTGCCAGCATCGGGGGTCTTGACTATGGCTACACCTTC. It is translated as CASIGGLDYGYTF.

The CDR3 DNA reads TGTGCCAGCAGTGGTCTTCACAATGAGCAGTTCTTC. It yields the protein CASSGLHNEQFF. The J gene is TRBJ2-1, the V gene TRBV2; unclear D gene. This CDR3 contains 12 residues. Germline V gene lookup returns CDR1 SNHLY and CDR2 FYNNEI. V lost 4 bases and J 5 bases, leaving 6 bases between the germline ends.

This clone has only one observation. The rearrangement joins TRBV11-2 to TRBJ1-2; the D gene is possibly TRBD1 (5 bases). Germline CDR1 reads SGHAT; CDR2 reads FQNNGV. CDR3 length equals 15 residues. The V end was cut by 5 bases, the J end by 4 bases, with 17 bases between. The CDR3 nucleotides are TGTGCCAGCAGCCCCCAGATGATGGGGGGCTATGGCTACACCTTC. Translating it yields CASSPQMMGGYGYTF.

This clone was seen a few times. The chain is built from TRBV7-9 and TRBJ1-1, with D unclear. V lost 4 bases and J 4 bases, leaving 16 bases between the germline ends. CDR1 is SEHNR, CDR2 FQNEAQ, per germline (reference sequence). The CDR3 sequence is 15 residues long. CDR3: CASSSRPLGSTEAFF. The CDR3 DNA is TGTGCCAGCAGCTCGCGACCTTTGGGGAGCACTGAAGCTTTCTTT.

The gene calls are TRBV14 and TRBJ1-2, with a possible D match to TRBD1 (5 bases). Deletions cut 4 bases from V and 2 bases from J, with 14 bases between. This CDR3 is 15 amino acids long. Germline assignment: CDR1 SGHDN and CDR2 FVKESK. This CDR3 reads CASSRGPRDNYGYTF. CDR3 sequence (DNA): TGTGCCAGCAGCCGCGGGCCGCGGGACAACTATGGCTACACCTTC. The complete variable domain, with remaining parts taken from reference TRBV14 and TRBJ1-2, reads EAGVTQFPSHSVIEKGQTVTLRCDPISGHDNLYWYRRVMGKEIKFLLHFVKESKQDESGMPNNRFLAERTGGTYSTLKVQPAELEDSGVYFCASSRGPRDNYGYTFGSGTRLTVV.

This rearrangement joins TRBV15 to TRBJ2-3; 8 positions agree with TRBD1. Germline CDR1 LNHNV, CDR2 YYDKDF (reference sequence). The CDR3 is 14 residues long. Trimming took 5 bases from V and 0 from J; bases not matched to a gene: 1. The CDR3 is CATSRTGSTDTQYF. In DNA form, the CDR3 reads TGTGCCACCAGCCGGACAGGGAGCACAGATACGCAGTATTTT.

The chain is built from TRBV11-2 and TRBJ2-3; 11 bases match TRBD2. The CDR3 spans 15 residues. Germline values: CDR1 SGHAT, CDR2 FQNNGV. The V segment lost 3 bases and the J segment 4 bases; nucleotides outside the gene matches: 3. CDR3 DNA: TGTGCCAGCAGCTTTACTAGCGGGAGCTCAGATACGCAGTATTTT. Protein product: CASSFTSGSSDTQYF.

This rearrangement joins TRBV19 to TRBJ2-2; TRBD2 might be the D (6 bases). The germline V gene encodes CDR1 LNHDA and CDR2 SQIVND (reference sequence). The CDR3 contains 16 residues. Trimming stripped 2 bases from V and 3 bases from J, with 13 bases between. CDR3 amino acids: CASSIKAGRYTGELFF. The CDR3 region has the DNA TGTGCCAGTAGTATAAAGGCGGGGAGGTACACCGGGGAGCTGTTTTTT.

The J gene is TRBJ2-5, the V gene TRBV5-1; 9 bases agree with TRBD1. The CDR3 sequence is 15 residues long. Germline V gene sequence: CDR1 SGHRS, CDR2 YFSETQ. J was trimmed by 0 bases and V by 3 bases; bases with no gene match: 3. The CDR3 DNA reads as TGCGCCAGCAGCTGGGGGGACAGGGACCAAGAGACCCAGTACTTC. This translates into CASSWGDRDQETQYF.

The CDR3: CASSFDIRGNQPQHF. The CDR3 DNA is TGTGCCAGCAGTTTCGACATACGTGGCAATCAGCCCCAGCATTTT. The chain combines TRBV27 with TRBJ1-5, with no clear D. Deletions cut 3 bases from V and 2 bases from J, with 11 bases between. The CDR3 extends over 15 amino acids. Looked up from germline, CDR1 is MNHEY and CDR2 is SMNVEV (reference sequence).

In its sample, this clone was seen a few times. This rearrangement joins TRBV4-2 to TRBJ1-4, with D uncertain. Germline CDR1 is LGHNA and CDR2 is YNFKEQ. The CDR3 totals 18 residues. V lost 0 bases and J lost 7, with 21 bases in between. CDR3 amino acids: CASSQESPVASSLEKLFF. Written as DNA, the CDR3 is TGTGCCAGCAGCCAAGAATCCCCGGTGGCTTCATCCCTTGAAAAACTGTTTTTT.

The chain couples TRBV6-5 to TRBJ2-1; D may be TRBD2 (6 bases). Germline V CDR1 and CDR2: MNHEY, SVGAGI. The CDR3 has 15 residues. The ends were cut back, 0 bases at V and 10 bases at J, with 16 bases in the middle. CDR3 DNA: TGTGCCAGCAGTTACTCTGGCGGGATCCAAGGGGAGCAGTTCTTC. As protein: CASSYSGGIQGEQFF.

This clone was seen a few times. The rearrangement uses TRBV10-3 and TRBJ2-1; TRBD2 matches at 10 bases. The V gene's germline CDR1 is ENHRY and CDR2 SYGVKD. The CDR3 contains 13 residues. V dropped 10 bases and J dropped 2; count of bases not matched to a gene: 2. CDR3 coding DNA: TGTGCCACGAGCGGGGGGGCCTACAATGAGCAGTTCTTC. Translating gives CATSGGAYNEQFF.

The chain is built from TRBV4-1 and TRBJ2-7, with D unresolved. Germline lookup yields CDR1 MGHRA and CDR2 YSYEKL. Trimming stripped 4 bases from V and 5 bases from J, with 15 bases between. The CDR3 extends over 14 amino acids. The CDR3 sequence is CASSPGQVLNEQYF. The CDR3 DNA reads TGCGCCAGCAGCCCGGGCCAGGTTCTTAACGAGCAGTACTTC.

The chain combines TRBV14 with TRBJ2-5; no clear D gene. V lost 0 bases to trimming and J lost 6 bases, with 5 bases between them. Per the germline V gene, CDR1 is SGHDN and CDR2 is FVKESK. CDR3 length: 12 residues. CDR3 DNA: TGTGCCAGCAGCCAAGATCGGCAGACCCAGTACTTC. This gives the protein CASSQDRQTQYF.

V usage is TRBV7-9 and J usage is TRBJ2-3, with 11 bases matching TRBD2. The junction had 1 base not matched to a gene; V was cut back by 3 bases and J by 2 bases. This CDR3 region has 15 residues. The germline gives CDR1 SEHNR, CDR2 FQNEAQ (reference sequence). Here the CDR3 DNA reads TGTGCCAGCAGCTTGACTAGCGGGAACACAGATACGCAGTATTTT. Amino acids: CASSLTSGNTDTQYF.

This rearrangement joins TRBV19 to TRBJ2-1; possible D gene TRBD2, 5 bases. The CDR3 has 13 amino acids. Trimming stripped 9 bases from V and 0 bases from J, with 9 bases between. Germline loops: CDR1 LNHDA, CDR2 SQIVND (reference sequence). The CDR3 here is CASQGSSYNEQFF. The CDR3 DNA reads as TGTGCCAGCCAAGGGAGCTCCTACAATGAGCAGTTCTTC.

J is TRBJ2-1 and V is TRBV5-6, with 8 bases lining up with TRBD2. The CDR3 covers 15 residues. Trimming cost V 4 bases and J 5 bases; bases outside gene matches: 8. Germline CDR1 and CDR2: SGHDT and YYEEEE. In DNA form, the CDR3 reads TGTGCCAGCAGCCACTGGACAGCGGGGGACAATGAGCAGTTCTTC. Its protein product is CASSHWTAGDNEQFF. The variable domain in full, with the rest retrieved from reference TRBV5-6 and TRBJ2-1, is DAGVTQSPTHLIKTRGQQVTLRCSPKSGHDTVSWYQQALGQGPQFIFQYYEEEERQRGNFPDRFSGHQFPNYSSELNVNALLLGDSALYLCASSHWTAGDNEQFFGPGTRLTVL.

V usage is TRBV6-1 and J usage is TRBJ2-4, with D perhaps matching TRBD2 (5 bases). The CDR3 has 13 residues. V lost 11 bases and J 8 bases, leaving 19 bases between the germline ends. Germline-derived CDR1 and CDR2 are MNHNS and SASEGT. The CDR3 DNA sequence: TGTGCCCTCCGTATTGGGGAGACGGACATTCAGTACTTC. Protein: CALRIGETDIQYF.

A single count supports this clone. V is TRBV4-2 and J is TRBJ1-1; 7 bases align to TRBD1. Germline V gives CDR1 LGHNA, CDR2 YNFKEQ. This CDR3 is built from 16 residues. V lost 0 bases and J lost 1; bases outside the gene matches: 5. The CDR3 bases are TGTGCCAGCAGCCAAGATAGGACAGGATGGAACACTGAAGCTTTCTTT. Protein: CASSQDRTGWNTEAFF.

The chain has TRBV4-1 and TRBJ2-7; D might be TRBD2 (6 bases). This CDR3 is 21 amino acids long. V was cut by 0 bases and J by 2 bases, with 29 bases left in between. CDR1 is MGHRA, CDR2 YSYEKL, per germline. CDR3 coding DNA: TGCGCCAGCAGCCAAGATTCGTTCGAATTAGTTAGCGGTTACGGCACCTACGAGCAGTACTTC. Its translation: CASSQDSFELVSGYGTYEQYF.

This chain links TRBV7-6 with TRBJ2-3, with 9 bases that match TRBD2. V shed 5 bases, J shed 0 bases, and the junction held 15 bases outside the gene matches. Germline CDR1 and CDR2: SGHVS and FNYEAQ. This CDR3 is built from 19 residues. The CDR3 DNA sequence: TGTGCCAGCAGCCACAACTACGGGACTAGCAGTCTTAGCACAGATACGCAGTATTTT. As protein: CASSHNYGTSSLSTDTQYF.

This clone is deemed large (0.1 to 1%). This sequence joins TRBV27 and TRBJ2-1; a possible D gene is TRBD2 (6 bases). Trimming pared 6 bases from V and 5 bases from J, leaving 17 bases between. The germline gives CDR1 MNHEY, CDR2 SMNVEV (reference sequence). CDR3 length equals 15 residues. Written as DNA, the CDR3 is TGTGCCAGCAGCCCCCCGGGACTCGTTAACAATGAGCAGTTCTTC. Protein: CASSPPGLVNNEQFF.

The rearrangement joins TRBV29-1 to TRBJ2-3, with D perhaps TRBD1 (5 bases). V shed 3 bases and J shed 2 bases, with 12 bases lying between them. Germline values: CDR1 SQVTM, CDR2 ANQGSEA. The CDR3 is 14 residues long. Written as DNA, the CDR3 is TGCAGCGTTGATGCAGGGCCTGACACAGATACGCAGTATTTT. Protein product: CSVDAGPDTDTQYF.